The 5 T cell receptor beta chains below were found in one sample sequenced in a study of T cells in localized non-small cell lung cancer. Profiling relied on immunoSEQ multiplex PCR, and the TCRdb table lists in-frame clones only, not all of them. The sample lists 20,000 to 25,000 clones, roughly 84% occurring once. The sample was peripheral blood, taken before any cancer treatment. Receptor source: a male donor at least 60 years old with stage I squamous cell lung carcinoma.

This chain uses TRBV5-4 with TRBJ2-5; D remains unclear. The V gene's germline CDR1 is SGHNT and CDR2 YYREEE (reference sequence). With 0 bases removed from V and 1 base from J, the gap between germline ends came to 7 bases. The CDR3 is 14 residues long. Here the CDR3 reads CASSLEFLQETQYF. In DNA form, the CDR3 reads TGTGCCAGCAGCTTGGAATTCCTCCAAGAGACCCAGTACTTC.

The sample holds one count of this clone. The chain has TRBV4-1 and TRBJ1-1; possibly TRBD1 for D (5 bases). V was clipped by 0 bases and J by 1 base, with 15 bases between them. The CDR3 loop spans 17 amino acids. Germline V gene data show CDR1 as MGHRA and CDR2 as YSYEKL. CDR3: CASSQDVTGRGNTEAFF. CDR3 nucleotides: TGCGCCAGCAGCCAAGATGTTACGGGTAGGGGGAACACTGAAGCTTTCTTT.

The rearrangement joins TRBV5-1 to TRBJ2-5, with 14 bases that match TRBD2. The CDR3 consists of 18 residues. V lost 4 bases to trimming and J lost 0 bases; unmatched junction nucleotides: 8. Per the germline V gene, CDR1 is SGHRS and CDR2 is YFSETQ. Here the CDR3 DNA reads TGCGCCAGCAGCCCTGGGACTAGCGGGGGCCGATACCAAGAGACCCAGTACTTC. The encoded protein is CASSPGTSGGRYQETQYF.

This chain uses TRBV25-1 with TRBJ2-5; possible D gene TRBD1, 6 bases. The CDR3 is 13 amino acids. The germline V gene encodes CDR1 MGHDK and CDR2 SYGVNS. Between the trimmed V and J ends, which lost 9 bases and 2 bases, there was a span of 13 bases. CDR3 loop: CASTGFLQETQYF. CDR3 coding DNA: TGTGCCAGTACAGGGTTTCTTCAAGAGACCCAGTACTTC.

CDR3 in DNA: TGTGCCAGCAGCGTAGTAGTTAGCGGATACAATGAGCAGTTCTTC. It translates to CASSVVVSGYNEQFF. The rearrangement joins TRBV9 to TRBJ2-1; TRBD2 is a possible D gene (6 bases). The germline V gene encodes CDR1 SGDLS and CDR2 YYNGEE. V was cut by 0 bases and J by 4 bases, with 11 bases left in between. CDR3 length equals 15 residues.